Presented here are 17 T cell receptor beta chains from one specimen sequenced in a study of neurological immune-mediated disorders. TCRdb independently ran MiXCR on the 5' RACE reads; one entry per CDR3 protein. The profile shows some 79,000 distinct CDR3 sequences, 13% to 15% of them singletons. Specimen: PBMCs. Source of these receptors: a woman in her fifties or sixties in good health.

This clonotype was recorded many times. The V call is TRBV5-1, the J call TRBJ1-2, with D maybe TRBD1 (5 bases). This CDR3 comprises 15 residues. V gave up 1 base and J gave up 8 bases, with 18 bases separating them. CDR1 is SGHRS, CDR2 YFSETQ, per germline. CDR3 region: CASSLLGRTPGGYTF. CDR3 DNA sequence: TGCGCCAGCAGCTTGTTAGGACGGACACCGGGAGGCTACACCTTC.

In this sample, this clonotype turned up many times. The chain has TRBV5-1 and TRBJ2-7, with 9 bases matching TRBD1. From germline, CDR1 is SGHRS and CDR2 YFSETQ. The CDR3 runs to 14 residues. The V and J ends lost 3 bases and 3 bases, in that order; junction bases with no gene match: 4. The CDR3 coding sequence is TGCGCCAGCAGCTCGACAGGGGGGCGCTACGAGCAGTACTTC. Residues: CASSSTGGRYEQYF. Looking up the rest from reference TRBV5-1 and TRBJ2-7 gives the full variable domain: KAGVTQTPRYLIKTRGQQVTLSCSPISGHRSVSWYQQTPGQGLQFLFEYFSETQRNKGNFPGRFSGRQFSNSRSEMNVSTLELGDSALYLCASSSTGGRYEQYFGPGTRLTVT.

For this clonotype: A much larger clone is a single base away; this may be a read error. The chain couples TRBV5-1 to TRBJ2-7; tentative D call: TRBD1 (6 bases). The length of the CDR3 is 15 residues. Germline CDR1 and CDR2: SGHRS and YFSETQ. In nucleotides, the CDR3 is TGCTCCAGCAGCTTGGCACAGGGTATGTACTACGAGCAGTACTTC. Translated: CSSSLAQGMYYEQYF.

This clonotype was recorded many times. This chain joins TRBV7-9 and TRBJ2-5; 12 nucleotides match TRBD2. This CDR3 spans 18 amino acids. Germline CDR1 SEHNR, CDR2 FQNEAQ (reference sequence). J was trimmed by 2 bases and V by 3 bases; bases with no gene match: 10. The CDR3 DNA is TGTGCCAGCAGCTTCCGGATAAGGACTAGCGGGGAACAAGAGACCCAGTACTTC. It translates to CASSFRIRTSGEQETQYF.

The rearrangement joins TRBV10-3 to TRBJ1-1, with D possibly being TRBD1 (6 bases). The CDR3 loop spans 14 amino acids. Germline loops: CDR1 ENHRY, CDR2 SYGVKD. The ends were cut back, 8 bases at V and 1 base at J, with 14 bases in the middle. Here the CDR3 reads CAIAKKGENTEAFF. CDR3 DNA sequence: TGTGCCATCGCTAAGAAGGGGGAGAACACTGAAGCTTTCTTT.

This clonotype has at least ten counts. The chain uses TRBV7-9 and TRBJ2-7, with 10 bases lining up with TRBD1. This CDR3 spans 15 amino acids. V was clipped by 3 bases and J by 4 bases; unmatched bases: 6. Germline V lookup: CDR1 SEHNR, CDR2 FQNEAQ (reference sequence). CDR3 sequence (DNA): TGTGCCAGCAGCTTTCTACCGGGACAGGGGTACGAGCAGTACTTC. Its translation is CASSFLPGQGYEQYF.

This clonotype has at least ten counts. CDR3 region: CSARQTTTYEQYF. The CDR3 DNA follows: TGCAGTGCTAGACAGACTACTACCTACGAGCAGTACTTC. The V call is TRBV20-1, the J call TRBJ2-7; a weak D match, TRBD2 (5 bases). Trimming took off 2 bases at V and 2 bases at J, with 10 bases between the two ends. This CDR3 region has 13 residues. Germline CDR1 reads DFQATT; CDR2 reads SNEGSKA (reference sequence).

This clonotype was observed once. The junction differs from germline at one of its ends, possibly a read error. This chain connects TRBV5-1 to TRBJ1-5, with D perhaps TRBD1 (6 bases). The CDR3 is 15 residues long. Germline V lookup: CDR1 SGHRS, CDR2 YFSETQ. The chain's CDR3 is CASSPGGASNQTQHF. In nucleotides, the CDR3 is TGCGCCAGCAGCCCCGGGGGCGCCAGCAATCAGACCCAGCATTTT.

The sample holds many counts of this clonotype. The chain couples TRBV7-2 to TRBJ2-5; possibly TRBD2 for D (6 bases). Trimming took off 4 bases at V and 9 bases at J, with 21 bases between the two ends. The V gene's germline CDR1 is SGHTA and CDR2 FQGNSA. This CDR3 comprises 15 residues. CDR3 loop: CASSSEGTTPRAQYF. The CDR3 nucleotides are TGTGCCAGCAGCTCGGAGGGAACTACACCGAGGGCCCAGTACTTC.

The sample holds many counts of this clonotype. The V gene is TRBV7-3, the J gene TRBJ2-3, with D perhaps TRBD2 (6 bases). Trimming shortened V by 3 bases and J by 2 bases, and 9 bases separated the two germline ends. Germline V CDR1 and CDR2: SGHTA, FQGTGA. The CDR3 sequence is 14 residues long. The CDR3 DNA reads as TGTGCCAGCAGCTTTGGAGGGCCCACAGATACGCAGTATTTT. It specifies CASSFGGPTDTQYF.

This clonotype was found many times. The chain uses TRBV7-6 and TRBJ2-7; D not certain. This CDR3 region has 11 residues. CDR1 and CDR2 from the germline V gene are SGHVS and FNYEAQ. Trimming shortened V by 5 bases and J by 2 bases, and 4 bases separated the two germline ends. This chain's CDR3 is CASSLTYEQYF. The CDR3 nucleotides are TGTGCCAGCAGCCTCACCTACGAGCAGTACTTC.

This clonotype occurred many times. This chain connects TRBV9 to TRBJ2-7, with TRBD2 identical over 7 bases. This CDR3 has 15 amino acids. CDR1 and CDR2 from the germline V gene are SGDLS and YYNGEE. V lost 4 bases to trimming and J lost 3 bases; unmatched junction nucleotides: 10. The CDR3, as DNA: TGTGCCAGCAGCCCCCAGGGAGGGGCTCTCTACGAGCAGTACTTC. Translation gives CASSPQGGALYEQYF.

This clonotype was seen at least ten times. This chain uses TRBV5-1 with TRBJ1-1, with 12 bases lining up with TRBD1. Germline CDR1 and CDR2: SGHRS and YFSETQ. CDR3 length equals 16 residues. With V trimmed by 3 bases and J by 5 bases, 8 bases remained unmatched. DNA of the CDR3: TGCGCCAGCAGCTACCTGGGACAGGGGGCGAAAACTGAAGCTTTCTTT. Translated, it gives CASSYLGQGAKTEAFF.

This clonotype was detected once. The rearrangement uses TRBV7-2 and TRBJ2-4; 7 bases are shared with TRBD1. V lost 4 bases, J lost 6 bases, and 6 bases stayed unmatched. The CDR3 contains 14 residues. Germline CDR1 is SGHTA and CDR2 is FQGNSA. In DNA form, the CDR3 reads TGTGCCAGCAGCTCGAACAGGGGCGCAAACATTCAGTACTTC. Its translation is CASSSNRGANIQYF.

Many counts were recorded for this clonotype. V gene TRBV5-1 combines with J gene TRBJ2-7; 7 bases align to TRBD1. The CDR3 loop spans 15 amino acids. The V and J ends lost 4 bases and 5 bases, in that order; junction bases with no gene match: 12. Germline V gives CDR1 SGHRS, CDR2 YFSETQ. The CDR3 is CASSPILGGYNEQYF. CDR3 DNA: TGCGCCAGCAGCCCAATCTTAGGGGGCTACAACGAGCAGTACTTC. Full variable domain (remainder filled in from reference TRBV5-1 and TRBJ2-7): KAGVTQTPRYLIKTRGQQVTLSCSPISGHRSVSWYQQTPGQGLQFLFEYFSETQRNKGNFPGRFSGRQFSNSRSEMNVSTLELGDSALYLCASSPILGGYNEQYFGPGTRLTVT.

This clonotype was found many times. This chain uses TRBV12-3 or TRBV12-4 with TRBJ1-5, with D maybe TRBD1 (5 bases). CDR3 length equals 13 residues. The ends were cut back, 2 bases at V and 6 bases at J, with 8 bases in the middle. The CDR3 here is CASSLTRVQPQHF. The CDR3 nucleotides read TGTGCCAGCAGTTTAACCAGGGTTCAGCCCCAGCATTTT.

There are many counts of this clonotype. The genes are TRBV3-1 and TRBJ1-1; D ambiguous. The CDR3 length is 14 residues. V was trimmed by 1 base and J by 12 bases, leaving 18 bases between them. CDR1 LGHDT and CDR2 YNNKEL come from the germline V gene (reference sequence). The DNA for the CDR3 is TGTGCCAGCAGCCAAGTGGGATGGTCTGGACCGACTTTCTTT. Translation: CASSQVGWSGPTFF.